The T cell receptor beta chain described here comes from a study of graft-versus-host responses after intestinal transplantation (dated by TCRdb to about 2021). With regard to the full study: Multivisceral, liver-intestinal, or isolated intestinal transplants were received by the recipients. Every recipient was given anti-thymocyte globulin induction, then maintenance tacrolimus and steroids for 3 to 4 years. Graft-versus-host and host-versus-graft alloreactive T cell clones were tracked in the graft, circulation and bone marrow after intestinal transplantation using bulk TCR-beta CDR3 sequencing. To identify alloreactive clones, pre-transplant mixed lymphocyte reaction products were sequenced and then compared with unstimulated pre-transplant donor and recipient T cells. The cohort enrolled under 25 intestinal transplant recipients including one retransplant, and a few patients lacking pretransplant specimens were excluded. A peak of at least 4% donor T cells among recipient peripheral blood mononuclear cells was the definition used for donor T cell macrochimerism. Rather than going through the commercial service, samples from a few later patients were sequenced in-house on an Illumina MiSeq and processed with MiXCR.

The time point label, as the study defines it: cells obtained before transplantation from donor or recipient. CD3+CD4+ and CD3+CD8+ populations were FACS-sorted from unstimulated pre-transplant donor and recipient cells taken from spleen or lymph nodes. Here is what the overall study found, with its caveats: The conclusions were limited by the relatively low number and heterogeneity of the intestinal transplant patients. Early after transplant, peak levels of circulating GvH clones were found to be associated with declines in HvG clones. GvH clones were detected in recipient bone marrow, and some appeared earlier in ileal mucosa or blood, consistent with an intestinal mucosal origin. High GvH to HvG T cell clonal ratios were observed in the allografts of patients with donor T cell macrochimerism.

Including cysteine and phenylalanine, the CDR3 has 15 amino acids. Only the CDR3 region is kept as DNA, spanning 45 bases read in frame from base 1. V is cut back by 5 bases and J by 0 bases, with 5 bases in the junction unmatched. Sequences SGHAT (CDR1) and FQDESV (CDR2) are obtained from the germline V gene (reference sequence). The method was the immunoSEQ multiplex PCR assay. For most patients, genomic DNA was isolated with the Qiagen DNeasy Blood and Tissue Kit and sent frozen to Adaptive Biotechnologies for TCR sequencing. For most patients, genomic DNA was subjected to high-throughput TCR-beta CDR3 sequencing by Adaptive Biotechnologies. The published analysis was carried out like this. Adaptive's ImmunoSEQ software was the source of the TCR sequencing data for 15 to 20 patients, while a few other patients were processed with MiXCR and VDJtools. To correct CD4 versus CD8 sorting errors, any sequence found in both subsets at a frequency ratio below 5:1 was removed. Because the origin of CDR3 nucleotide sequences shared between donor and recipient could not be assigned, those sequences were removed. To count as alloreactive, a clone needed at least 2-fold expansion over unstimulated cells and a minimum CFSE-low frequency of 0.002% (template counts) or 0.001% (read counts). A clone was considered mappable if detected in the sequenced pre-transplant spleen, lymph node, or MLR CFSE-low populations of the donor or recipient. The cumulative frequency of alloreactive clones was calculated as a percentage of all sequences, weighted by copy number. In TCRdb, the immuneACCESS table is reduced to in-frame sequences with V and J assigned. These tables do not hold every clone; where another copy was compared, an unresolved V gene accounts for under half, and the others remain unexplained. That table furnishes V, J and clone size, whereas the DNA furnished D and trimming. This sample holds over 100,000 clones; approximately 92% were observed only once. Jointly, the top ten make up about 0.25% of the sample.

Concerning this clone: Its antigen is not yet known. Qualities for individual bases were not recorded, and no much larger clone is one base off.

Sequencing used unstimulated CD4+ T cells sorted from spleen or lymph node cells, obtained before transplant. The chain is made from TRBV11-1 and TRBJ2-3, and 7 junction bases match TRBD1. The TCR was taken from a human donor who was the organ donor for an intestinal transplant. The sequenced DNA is TGTGCCAGCAGCCACAGGGGCCTGAGCACAGATACGCAGTATTTT. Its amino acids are CASSHRGLSTDTQYF.